Listed below are T cell receptor beta chains from one sample, sequenced in a study of T cell responses to AZD1222 COVID-19 vaccine. The protocol was immunoSEQ multiplex PCR, while the TCRdb copy is restricted to in-frame clones and leaves out a portion. This sample carries over 150,000 clones, 80% to 95% of them seen once, and the ten largest clones take more than 9%. This sample comprised peripheral blood, obtained on day 0 of AZD1222 vaccination. The receptors shown here come from an adult in good health. CDR3s include the opening cysteine and the closing phenylalanine or tryptophan. The D gene is left open where the match is weak. Part of the rows lack a size; the others show once, few, many or a class for expanded clones.

v_call	clone_size	j_call	d_call	cdr3_aa	cdr3_nt
TRBV5-4	NA	TRBJ1-4	NA	CASSRNGGTTNEKLFF	TGTGCCAGCAGCCGTAACGGAGGTACAACTAATGAAAAACTGTTTTTT
TRBV9	NA	TRBJ1-1	NA	CASSAGTEAFF	TGTGCCAGCAGCGCGGGGACTGAAGCTTTCTTT
TRBV28	NA	TRBJ1-2	TRBD1	CASSHKRRQTRQGNYGYTF	TGTGCCAGCAGTCACAAACGACGGCAAACGCGACAGGGGAACTATGGCTACACCTTC
TRBV3-1/TRBV3-2	NA	TRBJ2-2	NA	CASSPPAGYTGELFF	TGTGCCAGCAGCCCTCCGGCAGGGTACACCGGGGAGCTGTTTTTT
TRBV27	NA	TRBJ2-7	TRBD1	CASSLQGAGYEQYF	TGTGCCAGCAGTCTCCAGGGGGCGGGGTACGAGCAGTACTTC
TRBV5-8	NA	TRBJ2-1	TRBD2	CASSSGTISLGDEQFF	TGTGCCAGCAGCTCGGGGACTATCTCCCTCGGGGATGAGCAGTTCTTC
TRBV28	NA	TRBJ1-2	TRBD1	CASSLLPGTGGNGYTF	TGTGCCAGCAGTCTACTACCTGGGACAGGGGGAAATGGCTACACCTTC
TRBV3-1/TRBV3-2	NA	TRBJ1-1	NA	CASSQDLGNTEAFF	TGTGCCAGCAGCCAAGATCTCGGGAACACTGAAGCTTTCTTT
TRBV27	NA	TRBJ1-2	NA	CASSLSLDGAGYGYTF	TGTGCCAGCAGTTTATCTCTTGACGGTGCAGGGTATGGCTACACCTTC
TRBV6-2/TRBV6-3	NA	TRBJ1-5	NA	CASSMAGNQPQHF	TGTGCCAGCAGTATGGCAGGCAATCAGCCCCAGCATTTT
TRBV5-1	NA	TRBJ2-1	NA	CASSLMGANEQFF	TGCGCCAGCAGCTTGATGGGCGCCAATGAGCAGTTCTTC
TRBV19	NA	TRBJ1-1	NA	CASSIELEGTAFF	TGTGCCAGTAGTATTGAGCTTGAGGGGACGGCTTTCTTT
TRBV6-2/TRBV6-3	NA	TRBJ1-6	NA	CASSYNRDTAWRSYNSPLHF	TGTGCCAGCAGTTACAACCGGGACACCGCCTGGAGGTCCTATAATTCACCCCTCCACTTT
TRBV12-3/TRBV12-4	NA	TRBJ1-1	NA	CASRTALGTEAFF	TGTGCCAGCAGGACAGCTTTGGGCACTGAAGCTTTCTTT
TRBV30	NA	TRBJ1-1	NA	CAWSEGGDTEAFF	TGTGCCTGGAGTGAGGGCGGGGACACTGAAGCTTTCTTT
TRBV7-6	NA	TRBJ1-2	NA	CASSPDNYGYTF	TGTGCCAGCAGCCCCGACAACTATGGCTACACCTTC
TRBV20-1	NA	TRBJ2-7	NA	CSASEGPNYEQYF	TGCAGTGCTAGTGAGGGGCCCAACTACGAGCAGTACTTC
TRBV28	NA	TRBJ2-3	TRBD2	CASSLYTSGGADTQYF	TGTGCCAGCAGTTTATATACTAGCGGGGGGGCGGATACGCAGTATTTT
TRBV29-1	NA	TRBJ1-1	NA	CSVAKNTEAFF	TGCAGCGTTGCCAAGAACACTGAAGCTTTCTTT
TRBV30	NA	TRBJ1-2	TRBD1	CAWSIGTGGRNGYTF	TGTGCCTGGAGTATCGGGACAGGGGGCAGAAATGGCTACACCTTC
TRBV11-3	NA	TRBJ2-5	NA	CASSLRGQGGETQYF	TGTGCCAGCAGCTTAAGAGGACAAGGAGGTGAGACCCAGTACTTC
TRBV7-9	NA	TRBJ1-5	TRBD1	CASSLGGQVNQPQHF	TGTGCCAGCAGCTTAGGCGGACAGGTCAATCAGCCCCAGCATTTT
TRBV27	NA	TRBJ2-3	TRBD2	CASSRGGYTDTQYF	TGTGCCAGCAGCCGGGGGGGGTACACAGATACGCAGTATTTT
TRBV3-1/TRBV3-2	NA	TRBJ2-2	NA	CASSQRKWVTGELFF	TGTGCCAGCAGCCAAAGGAAGTGGGTCACCGGGGAGCTGTTTTTT
TRBV7-9	once	TRBJ2-7	NA	CASSSFRTGSLGEQYF	TGTGCCAGCAGCTCATTCAGGACTGGCAGCCTCGGTGAGCAGTACTTC
TRBV2	NA	TRBJ2-2	NA	CASSLEGEAGELFF	TGTGCCAGCAGCCTAGAAGGGGAGGCCGGGGAGCTGTTTTTT
TRBV30	NA	TRBJ2-7	NA	CAWSGGNEQYF	TGTGCCTGGAGTGGGGGGAACGAGCAGTACTTC
TRBV12-3/TRBV12-4	NA	TRBJ2-1	NA	CASSSSPLFEQFF	TGTGCCAGCAGTTCTTCCCCATTATTCGAGCAGTTCTTC
TRBV28	NA	TRBJ1-5	NA	CASSLGSRGNQPQHF	TGTGCCAGCAGTTTAGGCTCCAGGGGCAATCAGCCCCAGCATTTT
TRBV28	NA	TRBJ1-3	NA	CASSLGGPSGNTIYF	TGTGCCAGCAGTTTAGGGGGCCCGTCGGGAAACACCATATATTTT
TRBV24-1	NA	TRBJ2-2	TRBD1	CATQDRGDTGELFF	TGTGCCACCCAAGACAGGGGGGACACCGGGGAGCTGTTTTTT
TRBV3-1/TRBV3-2	NA	TRBJ1-5	TRBD1	CASSFHRGNQPQHF	TGTGCCAGCAGCTTCCACAGGGGAAATCAGCCCCAGCATTTT
TRBV4-2	once	TRBJ1-4	NA	CASSRMGVPNEKLFF	TGTGCCAGCAGCCGAATGGGGGTCCCTAATGAAAAACTGTTTTTT
TRBV2	NA	TRBJ1-2	NA	CASTLRPGWSGYTF	TGTGCCAGCACCCTCCGTCCCGGTTGGAGCGGCTACACCTTC
TRBV15	NA	TRBJ2-2	NA	CATSRRADTGELFF	TGTGCCACCAGCAGAAGGGCGGACACCGGGGAGCTGTTTTTT
TRBV29-1	NA	TRBJ1-1	TRBD1	CSALGQNYGSTEAFF	TGCAGCGCCCTGGGACAGAACTACGGAAGCACTGAAGCTTTCTTT
TRBV2	NA	TRBJ1-2	NA	CASPDTPYGYTF	TGTGCCAGCCCGGACACCCCCTATGGCTACACCTTC
TRBV19	NA	TRBJ1-5	TRBD1	CASGGTANQPQHF	TGTGCCAGTGGTGGGACAGCTAATCAGCCCCAGCATTTT
TRBV4-1	NA	TRBJ2-1	TRBD2	CASSQDAGVSYNEQFF	TGCGCCAGCAGCCAAGACGCGGGAGTCTCCTACAATGAGCAGTTCTTC
TRBV5-5	NA	TRBJ2-2	NA	CASSLGTPNTGELFF	TGTGCCAGCAGCTTGGGGACCCCTAACACCGGGGAGCTGTTTTTT
TRBV6-6	NA	TRBJ1-3	NA	CASTTGRKNSGNTIYF	TGTGCCAGCACCACGGGCAGGAAGAACTCTGGAAACACCATATATTTT
TRBV6-4	NA	TRBJ1-2	NA	CASSDSTGRAHYGYTF	TGTGCCAGCAGTGACTCGACGGGCAGGGCCCACTATGGCTACACCTTC